One sample yielded the 5 T cell receptor beta chains listed below, sequenced in a study of blood T cells in healthy people across ages. With a J-beta primer mix and a sample-barcoded 5' primer, a second PCR ran about 7 to 12 cycles. Each CDR3 protein is one row after TCRdb ran MiXCR on the 5' RACE reads. The sample has around 1.7 million distinct CDR3 sequences; about 28% are singletons. The sequenced sample was blood. Receptors were obtained from a woman under 40 in good health.

The rearrangement links TRBV7-9 to TRBJ2-1; 8 positions agree with TRBD1. The V and J ends lost 5 bases and 10 bases, in that order; junction bases with no gene match: 7. The CDR3 sequence is 13 residues long. The germline gives CDR1 SEHNR, CDR2 FQNEAQ (reference sequence). Written as DNA, the CDR3 is TGTGCCAGCAGCGTTGGACAGGGTTACGAGCAGTTCTTC. It yields the protein CASSVGQGYEQFF.

The V call is TRBV28, the J call TRBJ2-5; 8 bases line up with TRBD2. The J segment lost 2 bases and the V segment lost 6 bases, leaving 8 bases of the junction unmatched. CDR3 length: 15 residues. Germline V lookup: CDR1 MDHEN, CDR2 SYDVKM. The CDR3 bases are TGTGCCAGCAGCGGAGCGGGAGAGGGTCAAGAGACCCAGTACTTC. As protein: CASSGAGEGQETQYF. Supplemented by reference TRBV28 and TRBJ2-5, the full variable domain reads DVKVTQSSRYLVKRTGEKVFLECVQDMDHENMFWYRQDPGLGLRLIYFSYDVKMKEKGDIPEGYSVSREKKERFSLILESASTNQTSMYLCASSGAGEGQETQYFGPGTRLLVL.

This clonotype was found many times. The chain is built from TRBV28 and TRBJ1-5; perhaps TRBD1 as D (6 bases). Germline CDR1 is MDHEN and CDR2 is SYDVKM. The CDR3 is 14 amino acids. V lost 4 bases and J lost 0, with 7 bases in between. The CDR3 protein is CASSSGASNQPQHF. The CDR3 coding sequence is TGTGCCAGCAGTTCAGGGGCTAGCAATCAGCCCCAGCATTTT. The entire variable domain, with the rest obtained from reference TRBV28 and TRBJ1-5, is as follows: DVKVTQSSRYLVKRTGEKVFLECVQDMDHENMFWYRQDPGLGLRLIYFSYDVKMKEKGDIPEGYSVSREKKERFSLILESASTNQTSMYLCASSSGASNQPQHFGDGTRLSIL.

This sequence joins TRBV7-2 and TRBJ1-2; 7 bases agree with TRBD1. The CDR3 spans 15 residues. CDR1 and CDR2 (germline): SGHTA, FQGNSA. The V and J ends lost 5 bases and 8 bases, in that order; junction bases with no gene match: 14. This chain's CDR3 is CASSPRDSGPRGYTF. The DNA of the CDR3 is TGTGCCAGCAGCCCTCGGGACAGCGGCCCTAGGGGCTACACCTTC.

This clonotype has only a few counts. The CDR3 loop reads CASSPTLSGNTIYF. For the CDR3, the DNA is TGCGCCAGCAGCCCAACCCTCTCTGGAAACACCATATATTTT. The J gene is TRBJ1-3, the V gene TRBV5-1; D not certain. With 4 bases removed from V and 0 bases from J, the gap between germline ends came to 8 bases. Germline lookup yields CDR1 SGHRS and CDR2 YFSETQ. CDR3 length equals 14 residues.